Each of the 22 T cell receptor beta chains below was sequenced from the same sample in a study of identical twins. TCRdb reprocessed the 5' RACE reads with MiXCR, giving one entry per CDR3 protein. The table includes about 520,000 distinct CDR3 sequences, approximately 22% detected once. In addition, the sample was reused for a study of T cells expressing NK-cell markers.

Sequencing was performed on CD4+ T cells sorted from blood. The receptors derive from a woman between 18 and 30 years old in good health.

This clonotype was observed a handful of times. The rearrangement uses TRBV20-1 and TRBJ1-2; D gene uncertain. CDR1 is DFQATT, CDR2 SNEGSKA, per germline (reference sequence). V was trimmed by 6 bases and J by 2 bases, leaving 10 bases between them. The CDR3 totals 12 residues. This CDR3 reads CSAQTANYGYTF. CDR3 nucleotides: TGCAGTGCGCAAACAGCGAACTATGGCTACACCTTC.

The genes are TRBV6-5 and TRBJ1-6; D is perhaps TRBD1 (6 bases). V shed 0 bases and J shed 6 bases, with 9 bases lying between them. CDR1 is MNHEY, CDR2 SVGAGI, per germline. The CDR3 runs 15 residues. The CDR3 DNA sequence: TGTGCCAGCAGTTACTCGGACAGAAGTAATTCACCCCTCCACTTT. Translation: CASSYSDRSNSPLHF.

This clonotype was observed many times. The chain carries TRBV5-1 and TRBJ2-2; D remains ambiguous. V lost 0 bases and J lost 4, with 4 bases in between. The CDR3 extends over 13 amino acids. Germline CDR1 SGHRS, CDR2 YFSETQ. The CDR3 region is CASSLGSTGELFF. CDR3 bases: TGCGCCAGCAGCTTGGGAAGCACCGGGGAGCTGTTTTTT.

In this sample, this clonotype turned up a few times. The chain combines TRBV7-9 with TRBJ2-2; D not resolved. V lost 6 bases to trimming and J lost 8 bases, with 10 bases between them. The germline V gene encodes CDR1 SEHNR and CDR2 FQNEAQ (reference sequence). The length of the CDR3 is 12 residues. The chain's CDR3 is CASSSSGGELFF. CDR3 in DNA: TGTGCCAGCAGTTCTAGTGGTGGGGAGCTGTTTTTT.

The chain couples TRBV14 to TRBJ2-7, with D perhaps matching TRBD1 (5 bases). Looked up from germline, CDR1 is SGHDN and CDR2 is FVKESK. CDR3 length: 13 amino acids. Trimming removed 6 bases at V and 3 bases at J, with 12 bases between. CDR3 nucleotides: TGTGCCAGCAGTCACACAGGATACTACGAGCAGTACTTC. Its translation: CASSHTGYYEQYF.

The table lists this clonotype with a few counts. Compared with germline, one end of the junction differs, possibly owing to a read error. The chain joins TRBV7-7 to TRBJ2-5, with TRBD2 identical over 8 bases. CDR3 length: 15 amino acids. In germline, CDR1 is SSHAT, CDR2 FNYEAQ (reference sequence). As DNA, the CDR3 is TGTGCTAGCAGCCAGTTAGCGGGGCGACAAGAGACCCAGTACTTC. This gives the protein CASSQLAGRQETQYF.

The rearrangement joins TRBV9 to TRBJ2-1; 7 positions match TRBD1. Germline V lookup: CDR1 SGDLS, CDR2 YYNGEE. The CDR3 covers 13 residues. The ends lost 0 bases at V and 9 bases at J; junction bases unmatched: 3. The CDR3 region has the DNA TGTGCCAGCAGCGTAGTCCAGGGGGTTGAGCAGTTCTTC. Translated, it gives CASSVVQGVEQFF.

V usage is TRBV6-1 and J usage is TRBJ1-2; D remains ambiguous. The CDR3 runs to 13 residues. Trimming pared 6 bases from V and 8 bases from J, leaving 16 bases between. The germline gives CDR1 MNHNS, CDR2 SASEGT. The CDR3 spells CASRPLSPLGYTF. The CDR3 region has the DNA TGTGCCAGCAGACCTCTGTCCCCACTGGGCTACACCTTC.

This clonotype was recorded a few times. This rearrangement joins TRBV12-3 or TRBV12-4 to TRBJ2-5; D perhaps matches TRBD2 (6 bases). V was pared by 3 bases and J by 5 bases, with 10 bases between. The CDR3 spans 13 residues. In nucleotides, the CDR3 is TGTGCCAGCAGTTTCGGGGGAAGGGAGACCCAGTACTTC. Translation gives CASSFGGRETQYF.

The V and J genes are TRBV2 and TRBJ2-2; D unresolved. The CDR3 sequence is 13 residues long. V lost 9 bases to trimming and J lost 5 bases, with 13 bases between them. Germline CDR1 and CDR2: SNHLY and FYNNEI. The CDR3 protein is CAREILPTGELFF. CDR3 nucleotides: TGTGCCAGAGAGATCCTCCCTACCGGGGAGCTGTTTTTT.

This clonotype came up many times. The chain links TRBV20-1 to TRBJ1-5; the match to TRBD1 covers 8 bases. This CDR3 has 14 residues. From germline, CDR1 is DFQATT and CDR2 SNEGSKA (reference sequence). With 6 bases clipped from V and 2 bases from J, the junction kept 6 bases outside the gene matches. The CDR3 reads CSAGQGMGNQPQHF. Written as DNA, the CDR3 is TGCAGTGCAGGACAGGGTATGGGCAATCAGCCCCAGCATTTT.

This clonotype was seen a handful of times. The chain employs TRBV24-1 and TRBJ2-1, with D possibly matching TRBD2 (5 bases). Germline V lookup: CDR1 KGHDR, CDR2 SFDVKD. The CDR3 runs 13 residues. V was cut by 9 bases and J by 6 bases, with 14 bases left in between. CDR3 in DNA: TGTGCCACCCTAGCCCGTTACGCCAATGAGCAGTTCTTC. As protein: CATLARYANEQFF.

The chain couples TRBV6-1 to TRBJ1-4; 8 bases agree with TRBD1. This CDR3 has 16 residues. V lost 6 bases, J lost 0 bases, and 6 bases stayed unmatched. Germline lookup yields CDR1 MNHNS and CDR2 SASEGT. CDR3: CASRPRDRSTNEKLFF. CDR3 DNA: TGTGCCAGCAGACCCAGGGACAGGTCAACTAATGAAAAACTGTTTTTT.

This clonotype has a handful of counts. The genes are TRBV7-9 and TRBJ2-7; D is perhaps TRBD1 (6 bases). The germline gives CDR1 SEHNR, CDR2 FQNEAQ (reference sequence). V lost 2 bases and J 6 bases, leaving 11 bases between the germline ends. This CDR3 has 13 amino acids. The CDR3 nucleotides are TGTGCCAGCAGCTTATTTGGACAGACCGAGCAGTACTTC. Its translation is CASSLFGQTEQYF.

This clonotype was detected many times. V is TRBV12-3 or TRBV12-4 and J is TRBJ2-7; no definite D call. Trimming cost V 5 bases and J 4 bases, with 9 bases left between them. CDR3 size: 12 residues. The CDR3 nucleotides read TGTGCCAGCAGTCCCAACGGGTACGAGCAGTACTTC. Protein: CASSPNGYEQYF.

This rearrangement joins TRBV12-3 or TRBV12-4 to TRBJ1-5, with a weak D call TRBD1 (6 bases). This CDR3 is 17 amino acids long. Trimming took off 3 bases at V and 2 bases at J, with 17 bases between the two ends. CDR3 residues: CASSLAGAGWRNQPQHF. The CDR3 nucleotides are TGTGCCAGCAGTTTGGCAGGGGCTGGTTGGCGCAATCAGCCCCAGCATTTT.

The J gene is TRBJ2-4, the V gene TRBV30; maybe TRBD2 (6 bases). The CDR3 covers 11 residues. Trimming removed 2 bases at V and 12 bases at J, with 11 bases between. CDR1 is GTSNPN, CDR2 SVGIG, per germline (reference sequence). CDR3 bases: TGTGCCTGGAGTTTTGGGGACTCTCAGTACTTC. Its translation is CAWSFGDSQYF.

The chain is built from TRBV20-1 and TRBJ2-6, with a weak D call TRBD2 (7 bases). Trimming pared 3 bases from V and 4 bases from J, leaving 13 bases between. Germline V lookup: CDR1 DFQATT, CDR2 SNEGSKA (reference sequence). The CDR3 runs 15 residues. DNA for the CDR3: TGCAGTGCTAGCGGGGGGCCCTCGGGGGCCAACGTCCTGACTTTC. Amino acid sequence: CSASGGPSGANVLTF.

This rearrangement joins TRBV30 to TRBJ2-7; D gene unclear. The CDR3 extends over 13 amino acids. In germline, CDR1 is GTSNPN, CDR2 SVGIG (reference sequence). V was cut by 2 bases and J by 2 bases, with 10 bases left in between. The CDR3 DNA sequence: TGTGCCTGGAGTTTGGCATCCACCTACGAGCAGTACTTC. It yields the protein CAWSLASTYEQYF.

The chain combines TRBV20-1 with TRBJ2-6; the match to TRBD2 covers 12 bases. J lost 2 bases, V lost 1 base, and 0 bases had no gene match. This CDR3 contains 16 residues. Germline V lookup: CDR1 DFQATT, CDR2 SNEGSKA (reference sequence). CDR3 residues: CSARGLAGAGANVLTF. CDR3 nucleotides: TGCAGTGCTAGAGGACTAGCGGGAGCTGGGGCCAACGTCCTGACTTTC.

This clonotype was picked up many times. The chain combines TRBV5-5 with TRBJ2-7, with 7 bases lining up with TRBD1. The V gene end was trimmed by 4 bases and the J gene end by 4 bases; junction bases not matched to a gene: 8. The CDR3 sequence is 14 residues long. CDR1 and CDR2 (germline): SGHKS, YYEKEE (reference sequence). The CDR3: CASSRSGTAYEQYF. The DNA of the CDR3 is TGTGCCAGCAGCCGGTCCGGGACAGCTTACGAGCAGTACTTC.

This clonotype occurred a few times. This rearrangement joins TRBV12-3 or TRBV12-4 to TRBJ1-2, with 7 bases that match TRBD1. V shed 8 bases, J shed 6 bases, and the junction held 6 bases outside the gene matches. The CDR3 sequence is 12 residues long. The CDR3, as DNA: TGTGCCAGCGGTGCCCAGGGGGATGGCTACACCTTC. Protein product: CASGAQGDGYTF.